The 21 T cell receptor beta chains below all came from one sample that was sequenced in a study of T cell responses to AZD1222 COVID-19 vaccine. The repertoire was sequenced with immunoSEQ multiplex PCR; TCRdb's copy has only in-frame clones and lacks some. The sample lists roughly 200,000 clones; approximately 91% were seen once. This sample comprised peripheral blood, obtained 28 days after the second AZD1222 dose. Every receptor here comes from an adult who received the AZD1222 COVID-19 vaccine.

This clone was found once. The chain links TRBV6-5 to TRBJ2-5; D is undetermined. This CDR3 spans 13 amino acids. Germline V CDR1 and CDR2: MNHEY, SVGAGI. With 0 bases removed from V and 5 bases from J, the gap between germline ends came to 7 bases. The DNA for the CDR3 is TGTGCCAGCAGTTACTCCGCAAGGGAGACCCAGTACTTC. Translating gives CASSYSARETQYF.

The chain employs TRBV7-9 and TRBJ2-7, with D unresolved. The length of the CDR3 is 12 residues. Germline V CDR1 and CDR2: SEHNR, FQNEAQ (reference sequence). V lost 3 bases and J 0 bases, leaving 3 bases between the germline ends. The CDR3 DNA sequence: TGTGCCAGCAGCTTTCCCTCCTACGAGCAGTACTTC. Its translation is CASSFPSYEQYF.

V and J are TRBV18 and TRBJ1-1; no definite D call. CDR1 is KGHSH, CDR2 LQKENI, per germline. This CDR3 is 13 amino acids long. V was clipped by 7 bases and J by 5 bases, with 14 bases between them. The CDR3 loop reads CASFPDAGTEAFF. Written as DNA, the CDR3 is TGTGCCAGCTTCCCTGATGCGGGGACTGAAGCTTTCTTT.

CDR3 DNA: TGCAGTGCTAGTTCACCCCTCAATCAGCCCCAGCATTTT. Its translation: CSASSPLNQPQHF. The rearrangement links TRBV20-1 to TRBJ1-5, with D hard to call. The germline gives CDR1 DFQATT, CDR2 SNEGSKA (reference sequence). The CDR3 runs 13 residues. V dropped 3 bases and J dropped 3 bases, with 9 bases sitting between them.

The V and J genes are TRBV5-4 and TRBJ2-1, with D perhaps TRBD1 (5 bases). The length of the CDR3 is 13 residues. V lost 4 bases, J lost 9 bases, and 14 bases lay in between. Germline lookup yields CDR1 SGHNT and CDR2 YYREEE (reference sequence). CDR3 bases: TGTGCCAGCAGCCCCCAGGGTGTCGGTGAGCAGTTCTTC. This encodes CASSPQGVGEQFF.

J is TRBJ1-6 and V is TRBV19; weak D call: TRBD1 (6 bases). The CDR3 extends over 13 amino acids. The germline V gene encodes CDR1 LNHDA and CDR2 SQIVND (reference sequence). V was shortened by 0 bases and J by 10 bases, with 7 bases between the two germline ends. The CDR3 DNA follows: TGTGCCAGTAGTATAGAGGACAGATCACCCCTCCACTTT. This gives the protein CASSIEDRSPLHF.

The chain joins TRBV20-1 to TRBJ1-2, with D possibly matching TRBD1 (5 bases). The germline V and J ends were trimmed by 4 bases and 8 bases, with 11 bases remaining between them. The germline V gene has CDR1 DFQATT and CDR2 SNEGSKA (reference sequence). The CDR3 is 11 residues long. The CDR3 reads CSAKQGDGYTF. The CDR3, as DNA: TGCAGTGCTAAGCAGGGAGACGGCTACACCTTC.

The rearrangement uses TRBV7-2 and TRBJ1-6; D gene ambiguous. Germline values: CDR1 SGHTA, CDR2 FQGNSA. The V gene lost 4 bases and the J gene lost 11 bases, with 9 bases spanning the gap. CDR3 size: 12 residues. The CDR3 DNA sequence: TGTGCCAGCAGCTCCGTGAGACCACCCCTCCACTTT. Translating gives CASSSVRPPLHF.

The chain is built from TRBV7-3 and TRBJ2-7, with 9 bases fitting TRBD1. J lost 1 base, V lost 2 bases, and 6 bases had no gene match. The CDR3 spans 16 residues. Germline CDR1 and CDR2: SGHTA and FQGTGA. CDR3 nucleotide sequence: TGTGCCAGCAGCTTAGGGTCCGGGACAGGGTCCTACGAGCAGTACTTC. Protein product: CASSLGSGTGSYEQYF. The whole variable domain, filled in from reference TRBV7-3 and TRBJ2-7, reads GAGVSQTPSNKVTEKGKYVELRCDPISGHTALYWYRQSLGQGPEFLIYFQGTGAADDSGLPNDRFFAVRPEGSVSTLKIQRTERGDSAVYLCASSLGSGTGSYEQYFGPGTRLTVT.

The genes are TRBV5-5 and TRBJ2-7, with D unclear. The V gene's germline CDR1 is SGHKS and CDR2 YYEKEE (reference sequence). The length of the CDR3 is 15 residues. Trimming left V 2 bases short and J 4 bases short, with 16 bases between. As DNA, the CDR3 is TGTGCCAGCAGCTTATCTATGGGTGATCTTTACGAGCAGTACTTC. This sequence encodes CASSLSMGDLYEQYF.

This chain connects TRBV5-1 to TRBJ2-2; 8 nucleotides agree with TRBD1. This CDR3 spans 15 amino acids. Trimming cost V 0 bases and J 5 bases; bases outside gene matches: 3. Germline V gene sequence: CDR1 SGHRS, CDR2 YFSETQ. DNA for the CDR3: TGCGCCAGCAGCTTGGCAGGGGGCAAAACCGGGGAGCTGTTTTTT. It codes for CASSLAGGKTGELFF.

The chain joins TRBV3-1 (or the pseudogene TRBV3-2) to TRBJ2-5, with D possibly TRBD1 on 5 matching bases. V lost 2 bases to trimming and J lost 2 bases, with 9 bases between them. CDR1 LGHDT and CDR2 YNNKEL come from the germline V gene (reference sequence). CDR3 length equals 14 residues. In DNA, the CDR3 is TGTGCCAGCAGCCAACGGACACAGCAAGAGACCCAGTACTTC. This gives the protein CASSQRTQQETQYF.

The chain combines TRBV7-4 with TRBJ1-2; tentatively, D is TRBD1 (6 bases). Trimming removed 6 bases at V and 8 bases at J, with 10 bases between. The CDR3 runs 11 residues. Germline V gene lookup returns CDR1 SGHVT and CDR2 SQSDAQ. The CDR3 spells CASRTGLGYTF. For the CDR3, the DNA is TGTGCCAGCAGAACAGGGTTGGGCTACACCTTC.

This clone has just a few counts. CDR3 in amino acids: CASSQGSGPSYEQYF. The CDR3 nucleotides read TGTGCCAGCAGCCAAGGGTCGGGGCCCTCCTACGAGCAGTACTTC. The V gene is TRBV3-1 (or the pseudogene TRBV3-2), the J gene TRBJ2-7; either TRBD1 or TRBD2 may supply D (5 bases each). V lost 1 base, J lost 0 bases, and 10 bases lay in between. The length of the CDR3 is 15 residues. Germline V gene sequence: CDR1 LGHDT, CDR2 YNNKEL (reference sequence).

The chain recombines TRBV6-2 or TRBV6-3 with TRBJ2-1; 7 bases agree with TRBD2. Germline V gene lookup returns CDR1 MNHEY and CDR2 SVGEGT. V trimming: 0 bases; J trimming: 4 bases; junction bases outside the gene matches: 6. The CDR3 spans 16 residues. In nucleotides, the CDR3 is TGTGCCAGCAGTTACTCGATCGGCGGGAGTTACAATGAGCAGTTCTTC. Translating gives CASSYSIGGSYNEQFF.

The chain joins TRBV6-5 to TRBJ1-6; a weak D match, TRBD1 (5 bases). Germline CDR1 and CDR2: MNHEY and SVGAGI. Trimming pared 8 bases from V and 8 bases from J, leaving 16 bases between. The CDR3 extends over 14 amino acids. In DNA form, the CDR3 reads TGTGCCAGCCGCCGAGGGGAAGTCTATTCACCCCTCCACTTT. Protein product: CASRRGEVYSPLHF.

The chain carries TRBV28 and TRBJ2-7; TRBD2 matches at 10 bases. V shed 4 bases and J 2 bases; nucleotides not matched to a gene: 5. The CDR3 sequence is 15 residues long. The germline V gene encodes CDR1 MDHEN and CDR2 SYDVKM. CDR3 amino acids: CASSSTSGRTYEQYF. DNA of the CDR3: TGTGCCAGCAGTTCGACTAGCGGGCGAACCTACGAGCAGTACTTC.

The chain recombines TRBV5-1 with TRBJ2-5, with TRBD2 identical over 10 bases. V lost 4 bases, J lost 4 bases, and 4 bases stayed unmatched. Germline values: CDR1 SGHRS, CDR2 YFSETQ. The CDR3 runs 14 residues. For the CDR3, the DNA is TGCGCCAGCAGCAGCGGGAGGGAGGGAGAGACCCAGTACTTC. This translates into CASSSGREGETQYF.

The chain recombines TRBV10-3 with TRBJ1-1, with D possibly matching TRBD1 (6 bases). Trimming cost V 6 bases and J 1 base, with 18 bases left between them. Germline V gene data show CDR1 as ENHRY and CDR2 as SYGVKD. The CDR3 totals 16 residues. DNA for the CDR3: TGTGCCATCAGGGAAGGGAAAGGGGGACAGAACACTGAAGCTTTCTTT. Its protein is CAIREGKGGQNTEAFF.

The rearrangement links TRBV18 to TRBJ2-3; D is undetermined. Germline values: CDR1 KGHSH, CDR2 LQKENI. The CDR3 extends over 14 amino acids. Trimming left V 10 bases short and J 0 bases short, with 14 bases between. CDR3 DNA sequence: TGTGCCACTCGCGATTTTACGAGCACAGATACGCAGTATTTT. This translates into CATRDFTSTDTQYF.

The CDR3 sequence is CASSYGAGTVDTQYF. CDR3 bases: TGTGCCAGCAGTTACGGAGCGGGAACAGTAGATACGCAGTATTTT. The V gene is TRBV6-5, the J gene TRBJ2-3, with TRBD2 matching over 7 bases. The trim removed 2 bases at V and 5 bases at J, leaving 7 bases unmatched. In germline, CDR1 is MNHEY, CDR2 SVGAGI. CDR3 size: 15 residues.